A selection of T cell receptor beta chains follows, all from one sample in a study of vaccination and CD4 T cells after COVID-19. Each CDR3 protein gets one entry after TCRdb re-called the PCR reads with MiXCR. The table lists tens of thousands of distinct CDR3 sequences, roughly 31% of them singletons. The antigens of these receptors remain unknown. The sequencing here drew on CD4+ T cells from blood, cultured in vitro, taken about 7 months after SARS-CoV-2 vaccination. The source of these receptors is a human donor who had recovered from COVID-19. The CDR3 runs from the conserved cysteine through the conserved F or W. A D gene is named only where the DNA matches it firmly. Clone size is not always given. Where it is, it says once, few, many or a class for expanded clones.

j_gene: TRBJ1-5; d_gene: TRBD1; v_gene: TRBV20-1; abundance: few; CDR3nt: TGCAGTGCCACAGGGGCCCACTACAATCAGCCCCAGCATTTT; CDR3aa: CSATGAHYNQPQHF
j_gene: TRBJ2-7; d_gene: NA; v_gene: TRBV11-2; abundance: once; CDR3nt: TGTGCCAGCAGCATAGAGGGGCTTGAGCAGTACTTC; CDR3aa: CASSIEGLEQYF
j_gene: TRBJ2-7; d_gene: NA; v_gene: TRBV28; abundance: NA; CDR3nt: TGTGCCAGCACAAGGGGTCATGTGCAGGACGAGCAGTACTTC; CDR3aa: CASTRGHVQDEQYF
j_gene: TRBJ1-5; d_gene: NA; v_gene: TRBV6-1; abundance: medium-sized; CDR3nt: TGTGCCAGCAGTGAAGCCAATCAGCCCCAGCATTTT; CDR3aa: CASSEANQPQHF
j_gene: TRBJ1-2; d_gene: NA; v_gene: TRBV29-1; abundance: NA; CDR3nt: TGCAGCGCTAGGACAGCTACTAACTATGGCTACACCTTC; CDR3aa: CSARTATNYGYTF
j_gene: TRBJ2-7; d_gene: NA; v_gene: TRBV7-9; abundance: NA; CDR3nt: TGTGCCAGCAGCTTAGGGATGGGCGAGCAGTACTTC; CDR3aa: CASSLGMGEQYF
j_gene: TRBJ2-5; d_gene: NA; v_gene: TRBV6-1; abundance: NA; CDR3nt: TGTGCCAGCAGTGCCCCCGTGGAGACCCAGTACTTC; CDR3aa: CASSAPVETQYF
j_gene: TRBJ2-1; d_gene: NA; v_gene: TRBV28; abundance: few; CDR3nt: TGTGCCAGCAGACCAACAGGGAGCAGGTCCTACAATGAGCAGTTCTTC; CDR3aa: CASRPTGSRSYNEQFF
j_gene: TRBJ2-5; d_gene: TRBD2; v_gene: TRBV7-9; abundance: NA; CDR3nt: TGTGCCAGCAGCTTACGGGGCGGGAGAGACCAAGAGACCCAGTACTTC; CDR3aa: CASSLRGGRDQETQYF
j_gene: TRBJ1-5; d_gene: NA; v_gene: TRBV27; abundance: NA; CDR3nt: TGTGCCAGCAGTCCCGGGGGGGGTTGGTCTCAGCCCCAGCATTTT; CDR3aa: CASSPGGGWSQPQHF
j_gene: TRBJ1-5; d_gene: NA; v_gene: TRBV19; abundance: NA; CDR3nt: TGTGCCAGTAGTGTCCTCGGGACAAATAGCAATCAGCCCCAGCATTTT; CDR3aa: CASSVLGTNSNQPQHF
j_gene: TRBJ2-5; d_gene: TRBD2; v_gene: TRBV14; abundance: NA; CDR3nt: TGTGCCAGCAGCCAAGATCGACTAGCGGGAGTGGAGACCCAGTACTTC; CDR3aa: CASSQDRLAGVETQYF
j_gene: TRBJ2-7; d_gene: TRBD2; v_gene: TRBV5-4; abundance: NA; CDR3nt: TGTGCCAGCAGCGGCGGTCGGGCTAGCGGCTCCTACGAGCAGTACTTC; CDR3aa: CASSGGRASGSYEQYF
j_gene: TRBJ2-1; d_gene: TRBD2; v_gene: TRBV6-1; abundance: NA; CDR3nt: TGTGCCAGCAGGAGCCGGTGGGCGGGAGGGCCCCGTGCCTACAATGAGCAGTTCTTC; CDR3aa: CASRSRWAGGPRAYNEQFF
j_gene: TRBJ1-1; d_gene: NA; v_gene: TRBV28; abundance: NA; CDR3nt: TGTGCCAGCGCGTCGAACACTGAAGCTTTCTTT; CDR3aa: CASASNTEAFF
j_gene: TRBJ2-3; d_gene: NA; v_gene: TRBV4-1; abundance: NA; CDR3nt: TGCGCCAGCAGCCAAGATAGACTTGCAGATACGCAGTATTTT; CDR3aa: CASSQDRLADTQYF
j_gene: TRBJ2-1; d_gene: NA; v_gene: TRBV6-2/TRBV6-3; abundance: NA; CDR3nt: TGTGCCAGCAGTTACTCATTGGAGCGGGTCTTCAATGAGCAGTTCTTC; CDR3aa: CASSYSLERVFNEQFF
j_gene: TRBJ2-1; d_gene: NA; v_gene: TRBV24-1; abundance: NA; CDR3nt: TGTGCCACCAGTGATTTGAGGGGGACTGTTGCCAATGAGCAGTTCTTC; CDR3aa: CATSDLRGTVANEQFF
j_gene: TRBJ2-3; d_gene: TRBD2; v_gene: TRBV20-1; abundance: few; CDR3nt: TGCAGTGCCGTCGGGACTAGCGGGAGAACAGATACGCAGTATTTT; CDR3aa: CSAVGTSGRTDTQYF
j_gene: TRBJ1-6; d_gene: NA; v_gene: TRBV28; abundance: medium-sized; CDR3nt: TGTGCCAGCCTAGACAGGTGGAATTCACCCCTCCACTTT; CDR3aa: CASLDRWNSPLHF
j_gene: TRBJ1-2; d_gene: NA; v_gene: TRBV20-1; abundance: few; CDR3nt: TGCAGTGCTAGAGACAGTGGGTTCGGTTATGGCTACACCTTC; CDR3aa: CSARDSGFGYGYTF
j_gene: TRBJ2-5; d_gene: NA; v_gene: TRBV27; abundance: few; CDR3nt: TGTGCCAGCAGTTTATCCCGGGGGGCCCAAGAGACCCAGTACTTC; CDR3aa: CASSLSRGAQETQYF
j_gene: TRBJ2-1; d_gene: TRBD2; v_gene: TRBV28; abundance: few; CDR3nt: TGTGCCAGCAGTTCTAGCGGGAGCTACAATGAGCAGTTCTTC; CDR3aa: CASSSSGSYNEQFF
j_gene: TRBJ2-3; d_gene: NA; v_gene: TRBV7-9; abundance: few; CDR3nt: TGTGCCAGCAGCCTAAGCACAGATACGCAGTATTTT; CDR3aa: CASSLSTDTQYF
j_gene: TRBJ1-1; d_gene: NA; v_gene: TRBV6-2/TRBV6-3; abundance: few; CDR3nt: TGTGCCAGCAGTTACTCGAGGACGGGTGAAGCTTTCTTT; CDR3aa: CASSYSRTGEAFF
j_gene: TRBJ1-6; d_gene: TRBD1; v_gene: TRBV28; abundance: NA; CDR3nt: TGTGCCAGCAGTTTAACGACAGGGGGCACCTATAATTCACCCCTCCACTTT; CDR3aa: CASSLTTGGTYNSPLHF
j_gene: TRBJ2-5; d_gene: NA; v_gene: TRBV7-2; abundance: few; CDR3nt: TGTGCCAGCAGCTTAGCAAGGTGGGCTAGCGTTTCGAAAGAGACCCAGTACTTC; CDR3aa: CASSLARWASVSKETQYF
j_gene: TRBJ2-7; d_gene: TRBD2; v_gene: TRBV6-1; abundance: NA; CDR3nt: TGTGCCAGCAGCTATGGGGGGGGGAACGGGCGCGAGCAGTACTTC; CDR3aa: CASSYGGGNGREQYF
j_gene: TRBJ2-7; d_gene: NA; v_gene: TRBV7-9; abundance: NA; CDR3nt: TGTGCCAGCAGCATAGGTCAGGGAGTTTTGGAGCAGTACTTC; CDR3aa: CASSIGQGVLEQYF
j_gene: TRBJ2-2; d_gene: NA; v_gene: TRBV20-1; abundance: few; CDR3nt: TGCAGTGCTAGAGGGTTCGGGGAGCTGTTTTTT; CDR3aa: CSARGFGELFF
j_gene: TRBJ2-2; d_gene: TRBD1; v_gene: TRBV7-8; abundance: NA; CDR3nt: TGTGCCAGCAGACCGGACAGGGCGTACACCGGGGAGCTGTTTTTT; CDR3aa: CASRPDRAYTGELFF
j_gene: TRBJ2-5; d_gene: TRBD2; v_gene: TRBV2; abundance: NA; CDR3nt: TGTGCCAGCATCCCCGGACTAGCGGGAGAGACCCAGTACTTC; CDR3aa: CASIPGLAGETQYF